The 11 T cell receptor beta chains below all came from one sample that was sequenced in a study of T cells expressing NK-cell markers. From its re-call of the 5' RACE reads, TCRdb lists each CDR3 protein once, without DNA. The data show 500,000 or so distinct CDR3 sequences, and the top ten clones hold approximately 3.6%. The sequenced sample consisted of blood T cells: a sorted CD56 or NKG2C T cell subset, CD4+ or CD8+ T cells, or bulk PBMC T cells (not recorded which). These receptor sequences come from a man between 18 and 29 years old in good health.

CDR3 protein: CASSGGVGGFLETQYF. The chain links TRBV6-1 to TRBJ2-5; TCRdb selects TRBD1, and the lack of DNA leaves this call unchecked. This CDR3 contains 16 residues. Germline CDR1 and CDR2: MNHNS and SASEGT.

The CDR3 loop reads CASSPFLNSANEQFF. This sequence joins TRBV28 and TRBJ2-1. There are 15 residues in the CDR3. Germline loops: CDR1 MDHEN, CDR2 SYDVKM.

V gene TRBV7-9 combines with J gene TRBJ2-7; the TCRdb call, TRBD1, lacks DNA for checking. The germline V gene has CDR1 SEHNR and CDR2 FQNEAQ (reference sequence). The CDR3 runs to 15 residues. Here the CDR3 reads CASSLGRQGAYEQYF.

The V gene is TRBV6-2 or TRBV6-3, the J gene TRBJ2-5; checking the TCRdb D call of TRBD2 is not possible without DNA. CDR3 length: 16 amino acids. In germline, CDR1 is MNHEY, CDR2 SVGEGT. CDR3 in amino acids: CASSYSGTSGARAQYF.

The chain is built from TRBV7-8 and TRBJ2-3; the TRBD1 assignment by TCRdb is unverifiable without DNA. Looked up from germline, CDR1 is SGHVS and CDR2 is FQNEAQ. The CDR3 loop spans 13 amino acids. The CDR3 loop reads CASSLDRQDTQYF. Variable domain in full (rest from reference TRBV7-8 and TRBJ2-3): GAGVSQSPRYKVAKRGQDVALRCDPISGHVSLFWYQQALGQGPEFLTYFQNEAQLDKSGLPSDRFFAERPEGSVSTLKIQRTQQEDSAVYLCASSLDRQDTQYFGPGTRLTVL.

The chain uses TRBV25-1 and TRBJ1-4. There are 13 residues in the CDR3. CDR1 and CDR2 (germline): MGHDK, SYGVNS. The CDR3 here is CASSWATNEKLFF.

The chain uses TRBV12-3 or TRBV12-4 and TRBJ2-2. CDR3 length: 15 amino acids. CDR3 residues: CASSLARSLTGELFF.

The chain employs TRBV14 and TRBJ2-2. This CDR3 spans 14 amino acids. Germline CDR1 and CDR2: SGHDN and FVKESK. The CDR3 protein is CASSQEGLYGELFF. Based on the CDR3 plus reference TRBV14 and TRBJ2-2, the full variable domain is EAGVTQFPSHSVIEKGQTVTLRCDPISGHDNLYWYRRVMGKEIKFLLHFVKESKQDESGMPNNRFLAERTGGTYSTLKVQPAELEDSGVYFCASSQEGLYGELFFGEGSRLTVL.

The chain joins TRBV28 to TRBJ2-3; TCRdb gives TRBD1 as the D gene, but with no DNA this cannot be confirmed. This CDR3 spans 18 amino acids. Germline lookup yields CDR1 MDHEN and CDR2 SYDVKM. The CDR3 loop reads CASSRVPGQGPPSDTQYF. The full variable domain, rest sourced from reference TRBV28 and TRBJ2-3, is DVKVTQSSRYLVKRTGEKVFLECVQDMDHENMFWYRQDPGLGLRLIYFSYDVKMKEKGDIPEGYSVSREKKERFSLILESASTNQTSMYLCASSRVPGQGPPSDTQYFGPGTRLTVL.

The gene calls are TRBV25-1 and TRBJ2-3; the D call of TRBD1 rests on TCRdb alone, since no DNA is present to check it. CDR3 length equals 15 residues. From germline, CDR1 is MGHDK and CDR2 SYGVNS. Here the CDR3 reads CASSEGGTPTYTQYF.

The chain couples TRBV5-1 to TRBJ2-5; lacking DNA, the TRBD1 call made by TCRdb goes unchecked. This CDR3 has 17 amino acids. CDR1 and CDR2 (germline): SGHRS, YFSETQ. CDR3 loop: CASSASAQGWSQETQYF.